This record covers a single T cell receptor beta chain. This entry comes from a study of blood T cell repertoires in COVID-19. The CDR3 has 14 residues. Per germline, CDR1 MDHEN and CDR2 SYDVKM. The V segment lost 6 bases and the J segment 4 bases; nucleotides outside the gene matches: 3. The repertoire was sequenced with immunoSEQ multiplex PCR; TCRdb's copy has only in-frame clones and lacks some. The data contain 250,000 to 300,000 clones, roughly nine tenths of them singletons. The V call is TRBV28, the J call TRBJ1-5; TRBD1 agrees at 10 bases. The sequence was obtained from a woman aged 40 to 55 who had recovered from COVID-19. Sequencing used peripheral blood. This CDR3 is CASSPGQGNQPQHF. The CDR3 region has the DNA TGTGCCAGCAGCCCGGGACAGGGGAATCAGCCCCAGCATTTT.